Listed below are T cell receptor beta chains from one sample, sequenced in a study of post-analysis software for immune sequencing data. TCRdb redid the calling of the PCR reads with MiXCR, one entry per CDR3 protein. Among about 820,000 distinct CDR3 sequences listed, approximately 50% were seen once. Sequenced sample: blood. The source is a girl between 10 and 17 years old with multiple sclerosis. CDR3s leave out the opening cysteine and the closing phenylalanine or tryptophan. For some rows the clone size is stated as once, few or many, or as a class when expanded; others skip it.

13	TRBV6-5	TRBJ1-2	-	ASGHSRDINYGYT
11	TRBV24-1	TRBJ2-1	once	ATGTSGVNEQF
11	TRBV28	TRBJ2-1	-	ASSFIGSNEQF
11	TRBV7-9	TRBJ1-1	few	ATGPGTGHDAF
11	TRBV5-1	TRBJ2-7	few	ASRPTGVDEQY
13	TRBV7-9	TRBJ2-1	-	ASSLRSGSYNEQF
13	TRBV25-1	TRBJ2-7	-	ASTGDSSGSYEQY
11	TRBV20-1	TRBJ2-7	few	SALTSGRALQY
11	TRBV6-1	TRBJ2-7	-	ASSPEPDYEQY
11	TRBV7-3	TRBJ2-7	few	ASSPGMGYEQY
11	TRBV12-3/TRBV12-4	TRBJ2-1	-	ASVLGTSNEQF
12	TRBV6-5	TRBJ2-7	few	ASSYSAGPYEQY
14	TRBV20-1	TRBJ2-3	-	SALGPLLAGLDTQY
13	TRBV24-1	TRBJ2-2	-	ATSAGPSNSGELF
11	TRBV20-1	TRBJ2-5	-	SASLDSEGTQY
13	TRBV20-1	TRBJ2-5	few	SARESGESQETQY
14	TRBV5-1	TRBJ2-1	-	ASSLTGRRVTNEQF
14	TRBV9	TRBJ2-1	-	ASRPGGASPIDEQF
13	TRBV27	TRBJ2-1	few	ASSLYRPGTNEQF
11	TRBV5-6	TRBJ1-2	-	ASSLTSGYGYT
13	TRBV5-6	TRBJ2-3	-	ASNSPGPGTDTQY
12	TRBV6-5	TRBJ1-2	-	ASSLRGRGYGYT
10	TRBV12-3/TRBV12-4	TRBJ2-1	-	ASRQEGDEQF
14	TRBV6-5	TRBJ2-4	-	ASSSPGGSAKNIQY
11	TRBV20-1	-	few	SAPTGTRGEQY
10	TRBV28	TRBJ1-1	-	ASSSGNTEAF
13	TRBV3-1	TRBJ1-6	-	ASSQDWTAGSPLH
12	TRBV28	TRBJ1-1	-	ASSPQTENTEAF
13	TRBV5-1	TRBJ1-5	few	ASSPLPGAGQPQH
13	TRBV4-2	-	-	ASSQETRGGYEQY
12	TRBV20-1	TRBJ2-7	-	SARDLRTNYEQY
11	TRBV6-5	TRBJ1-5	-	ASRLRGNQPQH
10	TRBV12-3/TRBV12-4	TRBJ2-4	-	ASSSDPNIQY
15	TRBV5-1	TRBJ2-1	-	ASSSAGGLRSYNEQF
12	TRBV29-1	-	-	SVAPLNRGDEQY
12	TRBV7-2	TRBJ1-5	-	ASSLAALNQPQH
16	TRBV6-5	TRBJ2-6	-	ASSYSTGADSGANVLT
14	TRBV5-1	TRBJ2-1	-	ASSIGGGLSYNEQF
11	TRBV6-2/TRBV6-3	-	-	ASSYKQTGTQY
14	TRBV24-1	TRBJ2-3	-	ATSDPPGQSTDTQY
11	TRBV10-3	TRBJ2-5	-	AISDGRDETQY
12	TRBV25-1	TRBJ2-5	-	ASSTGLSGETPY
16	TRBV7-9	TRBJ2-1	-	ASSSSTGREAFYNEQF
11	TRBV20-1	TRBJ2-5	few	SALPQVGETQY
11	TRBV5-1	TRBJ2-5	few	ASSGDLGETQY
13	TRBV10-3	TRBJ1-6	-	AISKDRDRASPLH
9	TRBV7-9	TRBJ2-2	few	ASRRTGELF
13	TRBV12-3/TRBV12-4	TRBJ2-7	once	ASSLWWVSSYEQY
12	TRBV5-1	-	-	ASSFLGVGDEQY
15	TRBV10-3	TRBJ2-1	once	AISGGLAGGVLNEQF
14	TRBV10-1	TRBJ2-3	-	ASRKGTSGESDTQY
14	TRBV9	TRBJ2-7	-	ASSVNRVNVFYEQY
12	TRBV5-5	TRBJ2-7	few	ASSPGTGFYEQY
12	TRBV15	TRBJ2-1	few	ATSRSAAENEQF
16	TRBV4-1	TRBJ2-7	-	ASSQEGTSTPISYEQY